The rows below give T cell receptor beta chains drawn from one sample of a study of OX40 agonist ivuxolimab in advanced cancers. Method: immunoSEQ multiplex PCR; TCRdb's copy keeps in-frame clones and lacks some. The data show tens of thousands of clones, roughly 89% seen once. Material: CD4+ or CD8+ T cells sorted from blood, obtained in a trial of the OX40 agonist ivuxolimab. The receptor source for this set is an adult with an advanced solid tumor such as melanoma, head and neck, liver or kidney cancer. The CDR3 runs from the conserved cysteine through the conserved F or W. The D gene is left open where the match is weak. Only part of the rows carry a size: once, few, many, or a class if the clone is expanded.

>TRBD2|TRBJ2-5|TRBV7-2|.
CASASGGKQETQYF
TGTGCCAGCGCTAGCGGGGGGAAGCAAGAGACCCAGTACTTC
>.|TRBJ1-6|TRBV19|.
CASSIDPSGTHNSPLHF
TGTGCCAGTAGTATAGACCCCTCCGGGACCCATAATTCACCCCTCCACTTT
>TRBD2|TRBJ2-1|TRBV7-6|few
CASSTWTSGSGNNEQFF
TGTGCCAGCAGCACCTGGACTAGCGGGAGCGGTAACAATGAGCAGTTCTTC
>.|TRBJ2-6|TRBV7-2|.
CASSPQRGANSGANVLTF
TGTGCCAGCAGCCCTCAACGGGGGGCGAACTCTGGGGCCAACGTCCTGACTTTC
>TRBD1|TRBJ1-5|TRBV5-5|few
CASSHRGGNQPQHF
TGTGCCAGCAGCCACAGGGGTGGCAATCAGCCCCAGCATTTT
>TRBD2|TRBJ2-1|TRBV7-6|few
CASSSASGGRNEQFF
TGTGCCAGCAGCTCCGCTAGCGGGGGGCGCAATGAGCAGTTCTTC
>.|TRBJ1-4|TRBV6-5|.
CASSRTGFNEKLFF
TGTGCCAGCAGTCGGACGGGGTTTAATGAAAAACTGTTTTTT
>.|TRBJ1-1|TRBV6-6|.
CASSYWQGTAFF
TGTGCCAGCAGTTACTGGCAGGGTACTGCTTTCTTT
>.|TRBJ2-5|TRBV5-1|.
CASSFGYQETQYF
TGCGCCAGCAGCTTCGGGTACCAAGAGACCCAGTACTTC
>TRBD2|TRBJ2-3|TRBV4-2|.
CASSQVAGGDTQYF
TGTGCCAGCAGCCAAGTAGCGGGAGGGGATACGCAGTATTTT
>.|TRBJ2-7|TRBV7-2|.
CASSLMGTSYYEQYF
TGTGCCAGCAGCTTAATGGGGACTTCCTACTACGAGCAGTACTTC
>.|TRBJ1-6|TRBV7-2|.
CASSLGSDNSPLHF
TGTGCCAGCAGCTTAGGGAGCGACAATTCACCCCTCCACTTT
>.|TRBJ1-2|TRBV5-1|.
CASSLALGLDYGYTF
TGCGCCAGCAGCTTGGCGTTGGGGCTAGACTATGGCTACACCTTC
>TRBD2|TRBJ2-3|TRBV7-6|.
CASSFQKLAGGPDTQYF
TGTGCCAGCAGCTTTCAAAAACTAGCGGGGGGGCCAGATACGCAGTATTTT
>TRBD1|TRBJ2-3|TRBV5-6|many
CASSLNGQGFSDTQYF
TGTGCCAGCAGCTTAAACGGACAGGGGTTTTCAGATACGCAGTATTTT
>TRBD1|TRBJ2-1|TRBV6-4|few
CASSDGGDRGRYNEQFF
TGTGCCAGCAGTGACGGGGGGGACAGGGGAAGGTACAATGAGCAGTTCTTC
>.|TRBJ2-3|TRBV19|.
CASSPGLYTQYF
TGTGCCAGTAGTCCCGGGCTTTATACGCAGTATTTT